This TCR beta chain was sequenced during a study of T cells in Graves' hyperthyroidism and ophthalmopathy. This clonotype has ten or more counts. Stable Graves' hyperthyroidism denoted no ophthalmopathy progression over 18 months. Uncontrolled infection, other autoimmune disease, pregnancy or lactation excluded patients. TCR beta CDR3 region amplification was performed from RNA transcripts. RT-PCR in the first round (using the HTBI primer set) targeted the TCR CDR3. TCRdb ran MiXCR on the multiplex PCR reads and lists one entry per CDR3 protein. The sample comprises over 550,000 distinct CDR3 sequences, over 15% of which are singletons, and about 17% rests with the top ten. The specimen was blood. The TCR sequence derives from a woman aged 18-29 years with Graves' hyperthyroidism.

The CDR3 protein is CASSSQGRQGWVYGYTF. The CDR3 nucleotides read TGTGCCAGCAGTTCTCAGGGGCGACAGGGGTGGGTCTATGGCTACACCTTC. The chain couples TRBV27 to TRBJ1-2; 8 bases are a match to TRBD1. Germline CDR1 reads MNHEY; CDR2 reads SMNVEV (reference sequence). V gave up 4 bases and J gave up 4 bases; unmatched junction bases: 14. The CDR3 runs 17 residues.